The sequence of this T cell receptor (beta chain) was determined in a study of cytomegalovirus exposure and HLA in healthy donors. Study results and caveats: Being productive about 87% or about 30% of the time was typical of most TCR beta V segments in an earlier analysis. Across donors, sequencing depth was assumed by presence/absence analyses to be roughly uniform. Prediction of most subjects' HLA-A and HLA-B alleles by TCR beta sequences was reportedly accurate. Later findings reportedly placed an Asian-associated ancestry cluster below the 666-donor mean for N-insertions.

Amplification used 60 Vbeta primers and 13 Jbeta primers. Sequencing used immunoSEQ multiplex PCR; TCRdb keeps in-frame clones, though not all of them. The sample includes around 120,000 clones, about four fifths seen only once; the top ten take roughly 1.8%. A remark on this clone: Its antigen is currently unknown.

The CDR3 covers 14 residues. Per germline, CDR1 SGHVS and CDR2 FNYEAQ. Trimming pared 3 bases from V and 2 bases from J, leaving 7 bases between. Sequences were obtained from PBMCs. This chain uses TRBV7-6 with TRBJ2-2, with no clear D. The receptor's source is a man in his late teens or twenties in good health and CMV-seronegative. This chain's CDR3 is CASSFRLNTGELFF. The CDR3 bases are TGTGCCAGCAGCTTTCGTTTAAACACCGGGGAGCTGTTTTTT.